This T cell receptor (beta chain) was sequenced in a study of T cell repertoires in cytomegalovirus infection. Concerning this clonotype: The antigen is undetermined.

Via MiXCR, TCRdb re-called the reads, giving one row per CDR3 protein. Seen here are about 920,000 distinct CDR3 sequences, roughly a third observed once, and the top ten hold around an eighth. The TCR comes from a human donor in good health (CMV status not recorded). Some clones in this sample may be carry-over from other donors' samples. The starting material was cultured CD8+ T cells from PBMCs, obtained from culture after CMV antigen stimulation.

The CDR3 bases are TGTGCCAGCAGCCGTGAGGCCAACTATGGCTACACCTTC. Translation gives CASSREANYGYTF. J is TRBJ1-2 and V is TRBV5-5; D is unclear. This CDR3 contains 13 residues. CDR1 SGHKS and CDR2 YYEKEE come from the germline V gene (reference sequence). V dropped 4 bases and J dropped 2 bases, with 9 bases sitting between them.